These 31 T cell receptor beta chains originate from one sample sequenced in a study of cytomegalovirus exposure and HLA in healthy donors. The PCR used 60 Vbeta and 13 Jbeta primers. Using immunoSEQ multiplex PCR, the repertoire was profiled, and TCRdb retains in-frame clones only, with some absent. The table shows about 85,000 clones, with around 80% occurring only once. Sequencing input: PBMCs. The source is a man aged 50-60 years in good health and CMV-seropositive.

The table lists this clone with a count of one. The V call is TRBV10-3, the J call TRBJ2-3; 11 nucleotides line up with TRBD2. The CDR3 runs to 17 residues. Per the germline V gene, CDR1 is ENHRY and CDR2 is SYGVKD. J was trimmed by 1 base and V by 7 bases; bases with no gene match: 10. The CDR3 is CAITPGTSGGGTDTQYF. The CDR3 coding sequence is TGTGCCATCACCCCCGGGACTAGCGGAGGGGGCACAGATACGCAGTATTTT.

The J gene is TRBJ1-5, the V gene TRBV19; TRBD1 is a possible D gene (6 bases). Germline CDR1 LNHDA, CDR2 SQIVND (reference sequence). The V and J ends lost 7 bases and 0 bases respectively, with 10 bases between them. CDR3 size: 14 residues. The DNA for the CDR3 is TGTGCCAGTAAAAACAGGGATAGCAATCAGCCCCAGCATTTT. This encodes CASKNRDSNQPQHF.

The J gene is TRBJ1-1, the V gene TRBV6-5; no firm D call. Trimming stripped 7 bases from V and 7 bases from J, with 13 bases between. Per the germline V gene, CDR1 is MNHEY and CDR2 is SVGAGI. This CDR3 is built from 12 residues. CDR3 nucleotide sequence: TGTGCCAGCACTAAGGAGAGCGTTGAAGCTTTCTTT. Protein product: CASTKESVEAFF.

The rearrangement uses TRBV10-2 and TRBJ2-3, with 10 bases identical to TRBD2. With V trimmed by 3 bases and J by 6 bases, 12 bases remained unmatched. The CDR3 consists of 17 residues. Germline lookup yields CDR1 WSHSY and CDR2 SAAADI. For the CDR3, the DNA is TGCGCCAGCAGTGAACTACTAGCGGGATTAATAGGGGATACGCAGTATTTT. It is translated as CASSELLAGLIGDTQYF.

This clone has just one count. This CDR3 is also generated by other DNA sequences in the sample. The genes are TRBV19 and TRBJ2-7, with TRBD1 matching over 11 bases. CDR1 is LNHDA, CDR2 SQIVND, per germline (reference sequence). V trimming: 6 bases; J trimming: 3 bases; junction bases outside the gene matches: 4. This CDR3 has 14 residues. CDR3 loop: CASSPGTGGYEQYF. CDR3 nucleotides: TGTGCCAGTAGCCCAGGGACAGGGGGCTACGAGCAGTACTTC. The whole variable domain, remainder taken from reference TRBV19 and TRBJ2-7, is DGGITQSPKYLFRKEGQNVTLSCEQNLNHDAMYWYRQDPGQGLRLIYYSQIVNDFQKGDIAEGYSVSREKKESFPLTVTSAQKNPTAFYLCASSPGTGGYEQYFGPGTRLTVT.

This chain joins TRBV18 and TRBJ1-5, with 11 bases identical to TRBD1. Trimming at V came to 4 bases and at J to 6 bases, leaving 5 bases not matched to a gene. The germline V gene encodes CDR1 KGHSH and CDR2 LQKENI. The CDR3 totals 15 residues. The CDR3 nucleotides read TGTGCCAGCTCACGAGGGACAGGGGGATCTCAGCCCCAGCATTTT. Translating it yields CASSRGTGGSQPQHF.

The rearrangement links TRBV6-5 to TRBJ1-3; the D gene is possibly TRBD1 (5 bases). Looked up from germline, CDR1 is MNHEY and CDR2 is SVGAGI. This CDR3 contains 16 residues. Trimming removed 0 bases at V and 4 bases at J, with 13 bases between. The DNA for the CDR3 is TGTGCCAGCAGTTACTCGACATCGGGGGAAGGAAACACCATATATTTT. It encodes CASSYSTSGEGNTIYF.

V gene TRBV5-1 combines with J gene TRBJ2-7; unclear D gene. Germline assignment: CDR1 SGHRS and CDR2 YFSETQ. The CDR3 spans 12 residues. V was trimmed by 0 bases and J by 4 bases, leaving 5 bases between them. The CDR3 spells CASSLGGYEQYF. The CDR3 region has the DNA TGCGCCAGCAGCTTGGGAGGTTACGAGCAGTACTTC.

The CDR3 is CASSQGLVGSHNEQFF. CDR3 bases: TGCGCCAGCAGCCAAGGACTAGTGGGTTCCCACAATGAGCAGTTCTTC. The V call is TRBV4-1, the J call TRBJ2-1; tentatively, D is TRBD2 (6 bases). From germline, CDR1 is MGHRA and CDR2 YSYEKL. The length of the CDR3 is 16 residues. V lost 1 base and J lost 5, with 15 bases in between.

This chain uses TRBV7-6 with TRBJ2-1, with D possibly being TRBD1 (5 bases). V was trimmed by 0 bases and J by 3 bases, leaving 12 bases between them. This CDR3 has 16 residues. CDR1 SGHVS and CDR2 FNYEAQ come from the germline V gene. The CDR3 region has the DNA TGTGCCAGCAGCTTAGCAGGGGCAGGGCGCTACAATGAGCAGTTCTTC. Amino acid sequence: CASSLAGAGRYNEQFF.

As DNA, the CDR3 is TGTGCCAGCAGTGAAGGGGGGCTTAATGAGCAGTTCTTC. It translates to CASSEGGLNEQFF. This rearrangement joins TRBV2 to TRBJ2-1, with D maybe TRBD1 (6 bases). Germline loops: CDR1 SNHLY, CDR2 FYNNEI. The V end was cut by 1 base, the J end by 7 bases, with 8 bases between. This CDR3 contains 13 residues.

The CDR3: CAKTPSGAEQYF. The CDR3 DNA is TGTGCCAAAACCCCGAGCGGAGCTGAGCAGTACTTC. The chain links TRBV6-5 to TRBJ2-7; weak D call: TRBD2 (5 bases). This CDR3 has 12 amino acids. V shed 10 bases and J shed 7 bases, with 17 bases lying between them. The germline gives CDR1 MNHEY, CDR2 SVGAGI.

The CDR3 DNA follows: TGTGCCTGGAGTGGTACCGGGACAGAAGCTTTCTTT. This encodes CAWSGTGTEAFF. The chain links TRBV30 to TRBJ1-1; D possibly corresponds to TRBD1 (6 bases). Per the germline V gene, CDR1 is GTSNPN and CDR2 is SVGIG (reference sequence). CDR3 size: 12 residues. Trimming removed 1 base from V and 8 bases from J, with 11 bases in between.

The table lists this clone with a few counts. The CDR3, as DNA: TGTGCCAGCAGCTCCGACAACTCCCTCCAGCCCCAGCATTTT. Protein: CASSSDNSLQPQHF. This chain connects TRBV7-9 to TRBJ1-5; no firm D call. V lost 4 bases and J lost 7, with 14 bases in between. The CDR3 extends over 14 amino acids. Per germline, CDR1 SEHNR and CDR2 FQNEAQ (reference sequence).

The CDR3 is CASREVAGEGDTQYF. CDR3 nucleotides: TGTGCCAGCAGGGAAGTAGCGGGAGAAGGGGATACGCAGTATTTT. The gene calls are TRBV27 and TRBJ2-3; 9 bases are a match to TRBD2. The CDR3 covers 15 residues. Losses at the gene ends were 6 bases for V and 6 bases for J; bases not matched to a gene: 10. The germline CDR1 and CDR2 sequences are MNHEY and SMNVEV (reference sequence).

The genes are TRBV6-1 and TRBJ2-5, with 7 bases identical to TRBD2. The DNA matches TRBJ2-7 better at its end, which makes the J call doubtful. The CDR3 consists of 13 residues. Germline-derived CDR1 and CDR2 are MNHNS and SASEGT. CDR3 residues: CASISSGPYEQYF. CDR3 DNA sequence: TGTGCCAGCATTTCTAGCGGACCCTACGAGCAGTACTTC.

The rearrangement uses TRBV30 and TRBJ2-3; 11 nucleotides align to TRBD2. Germline CDR1 reads GTSNPN; CDR2 reads SVGIG (reference sequence). Unmatched junction bases numbered 5, after V lost 0 bases and J lost 6 bases. The CDR3 runs to 15 residues. The CDR3 DNA follows: TGTGCCTGGAGTGTACGTAGCGGGAGGGGGGATACGCAGTATTTT. Translated: CAWSVRSGRGDTQYF.

The genes are TRBV29-1 and TRBJ2-1; maybe TRBD2 (5 bases). V was shortened by 3 bases and J by 4 bases, with 7 bases between the two germline ends. Germline V lookup: CDR1 SQVTM, CDR2 ANQGSEA. The CDR3 contains 12 residues. The CDR3 DNA is TGCAGCGTTGACACGGGATACAATGAGCAGTTCTTC. It encodes CSVDTGYNEQFF.

This clone was found a few times. V and J are TRBV10-1 and TRBJ1-2, with TRBD1 matching over 10 bases. Germline values: CDR1 WNHNN, CDR2 SYGVQD (reference sequence). V dropped 2 bases and J dropped 8; count of bases not matched to a gene: 8. The CDR3 length is 15 residues. The CDR3 protein is CASSETQTGGRGYTF. The CDR3 bases are TGCGCCAGCAGTGAGACCCAGACAGGGGGCCGGGGCTACACCTTC.

This clone was recorded only once. The J gene is TRBJ1-3, the V gene TRBV29-1; perhaps TRBD1 as D (6 bases). Germline V lookup: CDR1 SQVTM, CDR2 ANQGSEA. The ends were cut back, 2 bases at V and 5 bases at J, with 19 bases in the middle. The CDR3 covers 16 residues. CDR3 DNA sequence: TGCAGCGTTGAACTAGGGGGGAGGGGGTACCGAAACACCATATATTTT. Its protein is CSVELGGRGYRNTIYF.

The table lists this clone with a few counts. V is TRBV5-1 and J is TRBJ2-7; 7 nucleotides match TRBD1. Germline CDR1 SGHRS, CDR2 YFSETQ. This CDR3 region has 18 residues. V was pared by 4 bases and J by 3 bases, with 19 bases of the junction left unmatched. The CDR3 bases are TGCGCCAGCAGCCCACGAGCCGGGACAGCGATCAAGCTCTACGAGCAGTACTTC. Its protein product is CASSPRAGTAIKLYEQYF.

The chain has TRBV2 and TRBJ2-7, with D possibly TRBD1 on 6 matching bases. V lost 3 bases to trimming and J lost 2 bases, with 8 bases between them. The CDR3 has 13 amino acids. Germline values: CDR1 SNHLY, CDR2 FYNNEI. The CDR3 loop reads CASSEYRAYEQYF. The CDR3 coding sequence is TGTGCCAGCAGTGAGTACAGGGCCTACGAGCAGTACTTC.

The J gene is TRBJ2-7, the V gene TRBV4-2, with a possible D match to TRBD1 (5 bases). V lost 4 bases, J lost 0 bases, and 7 bases lay in between. The CDR3 has 13 residues. Germline CDR1 reads LGHNA; CDR2 reads YNFKEQ. CDR3 DNA sequence: TGTGCCAGCAGCCGGGGCAACTCCTACGAGCAGTACTTC. Its protein product is CASSRGNSYEQYF.

V gene TRBV6-1 combines with J gene TRBJ1-1; 9 nucleotides line up with TRBD1. Looked up from germline, CDR1 is MNHNS and CDR2 is SASEGT. J was trimmed by 2 bases and V by 10 bases; bases with no gene match: 5. This CDR3 has 13 amino acids. The CDR3 DNA reads as TGTGCCACCCTTACAGGGGGCAACACTGAAGCTTTCTTT. It encodes CATLTGGNTEAFF.

As concerns this clone: A junction end diverges from the germline sequence, so it may reflect a read error. The V call is TRBV27, the J call TRBJ2-6; tentative D call: TRBD1 (5 bases). This CDR3 comprises 14 residues. Germline CDR1 reads MNHEY; CDR2 reads SMNVEV (reference sequence). CDR3 DNA sequence: TGTGCCAGCAGTTTATCGTCTGGGGCCAACGGCCTGACTTTC. This codes for CASSLSSGANGLTF.

Notes on this clone: This sample also contains other DNA sequences that code for the same CDR3. The rearrangement uses TRBV11-2 and TRBJ2-1; D is uncertain. Germline V gives CDR1 SGHAT, CDR2 FQNNGV. The CDR3 totals 15 residues. The V end was cut by 0 bases, the J end by 6 bases, with 12 bases between. CDR3 sequence: CASSLEADFSNEQFF. CDR3 DNA: TGTGCCAGCAGCTTAGAGGCAGATTTTTCCAATGAGCAGTTCTTC.

This chain joins TRBV21-1 and TRBJ2-2; TRBD2 is the table's D call and was not checked against the DNA. TRBV21-1 is designated a pseudogene. This CDR3 contains 17 residues. CDR3 in DNA: TGTGCCAGCATGTCAGGACTAGCGGGAGGACCTACCGGGGAGCTGTTTTTT. This codes for CASMSGLAGGPTGELFF.

The chain couples TRBV5-1 to TRBJ2-5; perhaps TRBD1 as D (6 bases). Germline loops: CDR1 SGHRS, CDR2 YFSETQ. The CDR3 loop spans 15 amino acids. Trimming cost V 4 bases and J 5 bases, with 18 bases left between them. The CDR3 protein is CASSADWGLPETQYF. CDR3 DNA sequence: TGCGCCAGCAGCGCGGACTGGGGGCTGCCGGAGACCCAGTACTTC.

V gene TRBV5-8 combines with J gene TRBJ2-3, with D perhaps matching TRBD1 (6 bases). Germline-derived CDR1 and CDR2 are SGHTS and YDEGEE. The CDR3 extends over 15 amino acids. The germline V and J ends were trimmed by 0 bases and 4 bases, with 12 bases remaining between them. This CDR3 is CASSLGGQGSDTQYF. In DNA, the CDR3 is TGTGCCAGCAGCTTGGGGGGGCAGGGATCAGATACGCAGTATTTT.

This chain uses TRBV30 with TRBJ1-6, with 10 bases aligning to TRBD1. The V segment lost 1 base and the J segment 14 bases; nucleotides outside the gene matches: 8. CDR3 length: 14 residues. Germline lookup yields CDR1 GTSNPN and CDR2 SVGIG (reference sequence). The CDR3 loop reads CAWSATGQGRTLHF. The DNA for the CDR3 is TGTGCCTGGAGTGCCACGGGACAGGGGCGGACCCTCCACTTT.

The sample holds one count of this clone. An end of the junction differs from the germline gene, which may be a read error. The chain combines TRBV25-1 with TRBJ2-4; 7 bases are shared with TRBD1. The CDR3 runs to 11 residues. Germline values: CDR1 MGHDK, CDR2 SYGVNS. The CDR3 here is CASRTGNSQYF. DNA for the CDR3: TGTGCCAGCAGGACAGGGAACAGTCAGTACTTC. Full variable domain (remainder filled in from reference TRBV25-1 and TRBJ2-4): EADIYQTPRYLVIGTGKKITLECSQTMGHDKMYWYQQDPGMELHLIHYSYGVNSTEKGDLSSESTVSRIRTEHFPLTLESARPSHTSQYLCASRTGNSQYFGAGTRLSVL.